This TCR beta chain stems from a study of beta chain features in type 1 diabetes. The wider study: The examined sorted cells totaled roughly 110,000,000 across samples. Study results and limitations: Patients with type 1 diabetes carried fewer insertions and had more deletions at their VDJ junctions.

This clone was seen a few times. Its target is unknown. The junction departs from the called germline gene at one end, perhaps through a read error. Isolated RNA was reverse transcribed in full, so expressed TCRB transcripts were sequenced. TCRdb's copy holds only in-frame clones and misses some; the assay was immunoSEQ multiplex PCR. This sample has 150,000 to 170,000 clones, with approximately 8.1% found just once. The CDR3 is 15 residues long. From germline, CDR1 is SGHTA and CDR2 FQGNSA. This chain uses TRBV7-2 with TRBJ2-1; 8 nucleotides match TRBD2. This sequence originates from a man aged 18 to 30 in good health. The sample consisted of central memory CD4+ T cells from blood. CDR3 in DNA: TGCGCCAGCAGCCGAGACGGGACTAGTGTAGATGAGCAGTTCTTC. It is translated as CASSRDGTSVDEQFF. The whole variable domain, remainder taken from reference TRBV7-2 and TRBJ2-1, is GAGVSQSPSNKVTEKGKDVELRCDPISGHTALYWYRQSLGQGLEFLIYFQGNSAPDKSGLPSDRFSAERTGGSVSTLTIQRTQQEDSAVYLCASSRDGTSVDEQFFGPGTRLTVL.